This entry concerns a single T cell receptor (beta chain). The data derive from a study of T cells in narcolepsy. CDR3 size: 13 residues. V lost 4 bases and J lost 5, with 6 bases in between. Germline V gene data show CDR1 as MRHNA and CDR2 as SNTAGT. Here immunoSEQ multiplex PCR was the method, and the copy in TCRdb shows in-frame clones only, minus some. This table holds tens of thousands of clones, under 85% found once. J is TRBJ1-6 and V is TRBV6-4, with a possible D match to TRBD1 (5 bases). Sequenced material: CD45RA- memory CD4+ T cells from PBMCs. The sequence came from a human donor with narcolepsy. The CDR3 DNA follows: TGTGCCAGCAGTGGGGGCGATAATTCACCCCTCCACTTT. Its protein product is CASSGGDNSPLHF.